The clone carrying this T cell receptor (beta chain) was counted ten times or more. The antigen remains undetermined. This entry is derived from a study of T-cell reconstitution after alpha-beta-depleted transplantation in children. Study observations and caveats: Recipient T cells and thymic progenitors that survived gave rise to the high TCRbeta diversity observed at day 60 in some patients. By one year post-transplant, T-cell counts and diversity largely arose from T cells that were newly produced. There were reportedly several hundred expanded graft clones from which alpha-beta T cells came about two months after transplant.

Library preparation (for TCRbeta) was performed with unique molecular identifiers. One entry per CDR3 protein results from TCRdb running MiXCR on the PCR reads. The table lists about 290,000 distinct CDR3 sequences, about a tenth of them singletons, with approximately 7% in the top ten. The sequenced sample was PBMCs, obtained before TCRalphabeta/CD19-depleted stem cell transplant. The TCR sequence derives from a boy under two years old with acute myeloid leukemia, due to receive a stem cell transplant.

Here the CDR3 DNA reads TGTGCCAGCAGTTCGCTCGGGACAGGGTCTAATCAGCCCCAGCATTTT. Its translation is CASSSLGTGSNQPQHF. V and J are TRBV28 and TRBJ1-5; the match to TRBD1 covers 9 bases. With V trimmed by 4 bases and J by 4 bases, 8 bases remained unmatched. This CDR3 spans 16 amino acids. Germline CDR1 and CDR2: MDHEN and SYDVKM.